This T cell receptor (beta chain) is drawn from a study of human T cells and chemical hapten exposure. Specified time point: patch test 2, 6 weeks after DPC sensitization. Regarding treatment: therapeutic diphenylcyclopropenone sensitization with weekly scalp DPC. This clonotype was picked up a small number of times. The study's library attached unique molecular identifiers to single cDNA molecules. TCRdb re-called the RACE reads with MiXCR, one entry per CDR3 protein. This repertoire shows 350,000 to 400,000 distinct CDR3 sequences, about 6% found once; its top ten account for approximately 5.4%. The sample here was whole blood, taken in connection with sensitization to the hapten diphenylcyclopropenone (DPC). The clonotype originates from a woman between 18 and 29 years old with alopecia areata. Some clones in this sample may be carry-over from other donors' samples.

The CDR3 loop reads CASSPGSDRYSNQPQHF. CDR3 sequence (DNA): TGTGCCAGCTCACCAGGATCGGACAGATATAGCAATCAGCCCCAGCATTTT. The chain is built from TRBV18 and TRBJ1-5; the D gene is possibly TRBD1 (6 bases). The CDR3 runs 17 residues. V was pared by 2 bases and J by 0 bases, with 14 bases between. The germline CDR1 and CDR2 sequences are KGHSH and LQKENI.